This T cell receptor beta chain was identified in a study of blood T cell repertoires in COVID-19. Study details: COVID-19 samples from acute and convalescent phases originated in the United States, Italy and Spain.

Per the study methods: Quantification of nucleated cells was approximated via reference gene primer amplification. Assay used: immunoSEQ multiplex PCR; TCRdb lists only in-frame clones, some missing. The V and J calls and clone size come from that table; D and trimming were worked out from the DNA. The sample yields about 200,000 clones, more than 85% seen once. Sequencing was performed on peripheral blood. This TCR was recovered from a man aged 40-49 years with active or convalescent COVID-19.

The CDR3 loop is CASSLKDSNYEQYF. CDR3 bases: TGTGCCAGCAGTTTAAAGGACAGCAACTACGAGCAGTACTTC. V usage is TRBV28 and J usage is TRBJ2-7, with a possible D match to TRBD1 (6 bases). Trimming took 2 bases from V and 3 from J, leaving 11 bases between them. Germline loops: CDR1 MDHEN, CDR2 SYDVKM. The CDR3 has 14 amino acids.